This T cell receptor beta chain was retrieved from a study of blood T cell repertoires in COVID-19. V lost 5 bases, J lost 0 bases, and 10 bases lay in between. The CDR3 is 14 amino acids. Germline CDR1 reads MDHEN; CDR2 reads SYDVKM. TCRdb's copy holds only in-frame clones and misses some; the assay was immunoSEQ multiplex PCR. This sample carries around 400,000 clones, 80% to 90% of them seen once, and the ten largest clones take roughly 1.2%. This clonotype originated in a man aged 35 to 55 with acute or convalescent COVID-19. The rearrangement uses TRBV28 and TRBJ1-2; TRBD1 is a possible D gene (6 bases). The sample consisted of peripheral blood. This CDR3 is CASSQGGANYGYTF. The CDR3 DNA is TGTGCCAGCAGTCAAGGGGGAGCTAACTATGGCTACACCTTC.